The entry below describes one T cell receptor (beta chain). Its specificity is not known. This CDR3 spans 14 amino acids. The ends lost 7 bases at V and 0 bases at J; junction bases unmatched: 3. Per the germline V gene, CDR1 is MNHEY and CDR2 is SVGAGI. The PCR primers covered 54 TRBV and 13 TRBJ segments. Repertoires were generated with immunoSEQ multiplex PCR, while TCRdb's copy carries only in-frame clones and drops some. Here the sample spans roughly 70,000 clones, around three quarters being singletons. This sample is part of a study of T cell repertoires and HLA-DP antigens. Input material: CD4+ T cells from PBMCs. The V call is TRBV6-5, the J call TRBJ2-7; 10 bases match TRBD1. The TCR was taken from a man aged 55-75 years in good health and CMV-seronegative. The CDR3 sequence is CASTRTGGSYEQYF. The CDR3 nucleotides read TGTGCCAGCACCCGGACAGGGGGCTCCTACGAGCAGTACTTC.